This T cell receptor beta chain was identified during a study of T cells in Graves' hyperthyroidism and ophthalmopathy (dated by TCRdb to between 2018 and 2021). Looking at the study overall: Peripheral blood was sampled at the time of initial diagnosis, prior to any treatment. A discovery cohort of approximately 100 patients, 43 with Graves' ophthalmopathy and more than 55 with stable Graves' hyperthyroidism, was used to find distinguishing TCR V-J signatures. An independent validation cohort of fewer than 20 hyperthyroidism patients and 17 patients who later progressed to ophthalmopathy tested prospective prediction of ophthalmopathy. The approximately 100 discovery patients were divided at random into training and test sets in a 7:3 ratio. In addition, the study compared T-cell repertoires in thyroid tissue and in blood from six Graves' hyperthyroidism patients. After sampling, hyperthyroidism patients received methimazole starting at 30 mg daily, and ophthalmopathy patients received high-dose intravenous methylprednisolone. According to the paper, TCR Vbeta CDR3 sequencing was carried out on 135 peripheral blood samples, which came from fewer than 50 ophthalmopathy, some 73 hyperthyroidism and about 17 progressor patients. Findings and caveats that apply to the study as a whole: No statistical method was used to fix the sample size in advance, and group allocation was not hidden from the investigators. In validation, the model predicted progression to ophthalmopathy with roughly 70% sensitivity and roughly 72% specificity, a median of 6.5 months before onset. In cross-validation, a model built on a 13 V-J signature told ophthalmopathy apart from stable hyperthyroidism with approximately 90% sensitivity and approximately 81% specificity, and in testing the same model reached 80%/75%. Blood samples also contained most of the expanded thyroid clonotypes (frequency above 0.001), which suggests that blood repertoires may reflect thyroid immune responses.

This clonotype was detected many times. Its target antigen remains unknown. The record has no base qualities; no much larger clone is one base away. TCR beta CDR3 regions were amplified from RNA transcripts. The first round of RT-PCR for the TCR CDR3 was performed with the HTBI primer set and the Qiagen OneStep RT-PCR kit. A second multiplex PCR round built the libraries, followed by size selection and purification. Sequencing of the libraries was done on an Illumina HiSeq2000 using paired-end 100 bp reads. The paper's data handling went like this. SOAPnuke was used to process the raw data, with reads discarded if the reads contained adapters or uncalled bases, had a mean Phred below 15, or lacked an exact constant-primer or identifier match. High-quality paired reads were merged using COPE v1.2.5, and each unique nucleotide sequence was defined as a clonotype. MiTCR v1.1 was used to align clonotypes to the IMGT TRBV, TRBD and TRBJ reference segments. The analysis was restricted to V-J combinations with a frequency above 0.0001, which together covered about 99% of the repertoires. A TCS score was defined as the ratio of F50 (clonal expansion) to E x V (chaos), with BLOSUM62-based TCRdist applied between CDR3 peptides within each V-J. Welch's t-statistics and random forest reduced some 510 V-J features to roughly 13, which were used in a naive Bayes classifier (R e1071). TCRdb trimmed the raw reads at Q25, called clones with MiXCR and kept productive beta chains. Each entry merges the rows of one CDR3 protein and shows their most common DNA and genes. TCRdb, rather than the study authors, made the V and J calls. The sample records roughly 720,000 distinct CDR3 sequences, around a sixth of which are singletons. About 16% of the sample belongs to the ten largest clones.

Sequences MDHEN (CDR1) and SYDVKM (CDR2) are obtained from the germline V gene. The CDR3 numbers 14 residues from cysteine through phenylalanine. Only the CDR3 portion is preserved as DNA: 42 bases, with reading frame beginning at the first base. V lost 4 bases and J lost 3 bases, and the count of bases not matched to a germline gene is 2. A patient counted as having stable Graves' hyperthyroidism if no progression to ophthalmopathy occurred over 18 months of follow-up. Hyperthyroidism patients were newly diagnosed, had a disease duration of under 2 months, and were aged 18 to 65 years. Any patient with an uncontrolled infection, another autoimmune disease, pregnancy or lactation was excluded. Diagnoses were established on the basis of clinical symptoms, serum thyroxine and TRAb, thyroid ultrasound, and orbital computed tomography. PBMCs were isolated from 7.5 to 10 ml of fresh peripheral blood by Ficoll-Paque density gradient centrifugation. Trizol reagent was used to extract total RNA, and RNA quality was then checked on an Agilent 2100 Bioanalyzer.

The sample consisted of blood. The receptor chain draws on TRBV28 and TRBJ2-1; 8 bases in between match TRBD2. The clonotype comes from a man between 45 and 60 years old with Graves' hyperthyroidism. The base sequence is TGTGCCAGCAGTTGGGGACTAGACTACAATGAGCAGTTCTTC. Translated, it gives CASSWGLDYNEQFF.